This T cell receptor beta chain was sequenced in a study of control samples from healthy donors and cancer patients. The repertoire was sequenced with immunoSEQ multiplex PCR; TCRdb's copy has only in-frame clones and lacks some. The sample holds approximately 110,000 clones; approximately 93% are singletons and the top ten take almost 8%. V lost 1 base and J 4 bases, leaving 6 bases between the germline ends. The CDR3 length is 13 residues. The V gene's germline CDR1 is MGHDK and CDR2 SYGVNS. The clonotype originates from a woman between 18 and 29 years old in good health. The sample comprised blood. The chain couples TRBV25-1 to TRBJ2-3; D may be TRBD1 (5 bases). The CDR3 bases are TGTGCCAGCAGTGAATCAGGGTCAGATACGCAGTATTTT. This translates into CASSESGSDTQYF.